This passage covers 8 T cell receptor beta chains from one sample sequenced in a study of T cell clones after liver transplantation. Assay used: immunoSEQ multiplex PCR; TCRdb lists only in-frame clones, some missing. The table has around 60,000 clones, about two thirds seen once. The sample was CD4+ T cells from blood, taken before liver transplant. Source of these receptors: a human donor who received a liver transplant.

The chain carries TRBV11-2 and TRBJ1-4, with a tentative D call TRBD1 (6 bases). V was cut by 5 bases and J by 10 bases, with 17 bases left in between. The CDR3 length is 14 residues. CDR1 and CDR2 (germline): SGHAT, FQNNGV. The CDR3 loop reads CASSPLKGEGKLFF. The CDR3, as DNA: TGTGCCAGCAGCCCCTTAAAGGGGGAGGGAAAACTGTTTTTT.

The rearrangement uses TRBV10-3 and TRBJ1-5, with 8 positions matching TRBD1. Germline CDR1 reads ENHRY; CDR2 reads SYGVKD. V lost 10 bases to trimming and J lost 0 bases; unmatched junction nucleotides: 11. The CDR3 loop spans 16 amino acids. The CDR3 here is CASDDRGPLSNQPQHF. In DNA, the CDR3 is TGTGCCAGCGATGACAGGGGACCCCTTAGCAATCAGCCCCAGCATTTT.

This clone has only a few counts. This chain joins TRBV28 and TRBJ1-6; the D gene is possibly TRBD1 (6 bases). Germline values: CDR1 MDHEN, CDR2 SYDVKM. The CDR3 is 15 amino acids. The V end lost 2 bases, the J end lost 6 bases, and 11 bases lay between the germline ends. The CDR3 nucleotides are TGTGCCAGCAGTTTAATGGGCAGGGGTAATTCACCCCTCCACTTT. Translating gives CASSLMGRGNSPLHF.

CDR3 residues: CASSEQGSTEAFF. Here the CDR3 DNA reads TGTGCCAGCTCTGAACAGGGGAGCACTGAAGCTTTCTTT. The chain is built from TRBV18 and TRBJ1-1, with 7 bases aligning to TRBD1. The CDR3 runs to 13 residues. Germline assignment: CDR1 KGHSH and CDR2 LQKENI. J lost 4 bases, V lost 6 bases, and 5 bases had no gene match.

The V call is TRBV9, the J call TRBJ2-3; TRBD2 is a possible D gene (6 bases). Germline loops: CDR1 SGDLS, CDR2 YYNGEE. Trimming stripped 0 bases from V and 4 bases from J, with 9 bases between. This CDR3 has 14 residues. CDR3 region: CASSVGRGSDTQYF. The CDR3 DNA reads as TGTGCCAGCAGCGTAGGACGGGGGTCAGATACGCAGTATTTT.

This clone was detected only a few times. This sample also contains other DNA sequences that code for the same CDR3. The gene calls are TRBV28 and TRBJ1-5, with unresolved D. The CDR3 has 12 amino acids. Germline V gene data show CDR1 as MDHEN and CDR2 as SYDVKM. The V and J ends lost 7 bases and 6 bases respectively, with 10 bases between them. CDR3 in amino acids: CASTWGGQPQHF. The CDR3 nucleotides are TGTGCCAGCACCTGGGGAGGTCAGCCCCAGCATTTT. Looking up the rest from reference TRBV28 and TRBJ1-5 gives the full variable domain: DVKVTQSSRYLVKRTGEKVFLECVQDMDHENMFWYRQDPGLGLRLIYFSYDVKMKEKGDIPEGYSVSREKKERFSLILESASTNQTSMYLCASTWGGQPQHFGDGTRLSIL.

The chain uses TRBV5-5 and TRBJ2-7; the match to TRBD2 covers 10 bases. The CDR3 runs to 15 residues. In germline, CDR1 is SGHKS, CDR2 YYEKEE (reference sequence). Germline trimming cut 3 bases from V and 5 bases from J; bases unmatched to any gene: 8. The CDR3 spells CASSSRAGGPHEQYF. The CDR3 bases are TGTGCCAGCAGCTCTCGAGCGGGGGGGCCGCACGAGCAGTACTTC.

The chain uses TRBV7-9 and TRBJ2-3, with TRBD1 matching 9 bases. Per germline, CDR1 SEHNR and CDR2 FQNEAQ (reference sequence). This CDR3 is 15 amino acids long. The V gene end was trimmed by 5 bases and the J gene end by 8 bases; junction bases not matched to a gene: 11. This chain's CDR3 is CASSLGTGQKATQYF. As DNA, the CDR3 is TGTGCCAGCAGCCTCGGGACAGGGCAAAAAGCTACGCAGTATTTT.